A selection of T cell receptor beta chains follows, all from one sample in a study of blood T cell repertoires in COVID-19. The assay was immunoSEQ multiplex PCR, and TCRdb's table has in-frame clones only and misses some. Of about 140,000 clones detected, 85% to 90% appear once; the ten largest clones hold 9.5% to 11%. The sample was peripheral blood. The source of these receptors is a woman at least 80 years old with acute or convalescent COVID-19. Both conserved end residues are part of each CDR3. The order of the fields is J gene, V gene, D gene, clone size, CDR3 protein, CDR3 DNA. D genes are given only for firm matches. Clone size is not always given. Where it is, it says once, few, many or a class for expanded clones.

J: TRBJ2-1
V: TRBV29-1
D: TRBD1
size: -
CDR3: CSVEGTGSNEQFF
DNA: TGCAGCGTTGAAGGGACAGGGTCCAATGAGCAGTTCTTC

J: TRBJ2-6
V: TRBV5-1
D: -
size: -
CDR3: CASSPQGLSGANVLTF
DNA: TGCGCCAGCAGCCCACAGGGTTTGTCTGGGGCCAACGTCCTGACTTTC

J: TRBJ2-5
V: TRBV5-1
D: TRBD2
size: few
CDR3: CASSGSSSGGPPKETQYF
DNA: TGCGCCAGCAGCGGATCGTCTAGCGGGGGGCCCCCTAAAGAGACCCAGTACTTC

J: TRBJ1-1
V: TRBV18
D: TRBD1
size: -
CDR3: CASSQTQGRTEAFF
DNA: TGTGCCAGCTCACAAACACAGGGGCGAACTGAAGCTTTCTTT

J: TRBJ2-3
V: TRBV7-9
D: -
size: -
CDR3: CASSPLGGTVYTDTQYF
DNA: TGTGCCAGCAGCCCCCTCGGCGGGACGGTGTACACAGATACGCAGTATTTT

J: TRBJ2-5
V: TRBV7-6
D: TRBD1
size: -
CDR3: CASSLVSQDRWEETQYF
DNA: TGTGCCAGCAGCTTAGTTTCTCAGGACAGGTGGGAGGAGACCCAGTACTTC

J: TRBJ2-1
V: TRBV20-1
D: TRBD2
size: -
CDR3: CSASLASGGAGNEQFF
DNA: TGCAGTGCTAGTTTGGCTAGCGGGGGGGCCGGCAATGAGCAGTTCTTC

J: TRBJ2-2
V: TRBV6-1
D: TRBD1
size: -
CDR3: CASSDGQVNGELFF
DNA: TGTGCCAGCAGTGATGGACAGGTTAACGGGGAGCTGTTTTTT

J: TRBJ2-7
V: TRBV18
D: -
size: -
CDR3: CASSPQGGGNEQYF
DNA: TGTGCCAGCTCACCACAAGGAGGAGGAAACGAGCAGTACTTC

J: TRBJ1-2
V: TRBV4-3
D: TRBD1
size: -
CDR3: CASSHTMTGSHTGVYGYTF
DNA: TGCGCCAGCAGCCATACCATGACAGGGTCCCATACAGGGGTCTATGGCTACACCTTC

J: TRBJ1-3
V: TRBV3-1/TRBV3-2
D: -
size: -
CDR3: CASNIPGNTIYF
DNA: TGTGCCAGCAACATACCCGGAAACACCATATATTTT

J: TRBJ2-2
V: TRBV7-9
D: -
size: -
CDR3: CASSPPTNTGELFF
DNA: TGTGCCAGCAGCCCCCCAACGAACACCGGGGAGCTGTTTTTT

J: TRBJ2-2
V: TRBV11-2
D: TRBD1
size: few
CDR3: CASSLFRGLGTGELFF
DNA: TGTGCCAGCAGCCTTTTCAGGGGGCTCGGAACCGGGGAGCTGTTTTTT

J: TRBJ1-2
V: TRBV6-5
D: -
size: -
CDR3: CASSYSRQGNYGYTF
DNA: TGTGCCAGCAGTTACTCTAGGCAGGGTAACTATGGCTACACCTTC

J: TRBJ2-1
V: TRBV29-1
D: TRBD2
size: -
CDR3: CSVEDSSGGPSSYNEQFF
DNA: TGCAGCGTTGAAGATTCCAGCGGGGGGCCAAGCTCCTACAATGAGCAGTTCTTC

J: TRBJ2-2
V: TRBV19
D: TRBD2
size: -
CDR3: CASSITSGGIGGELFF
DNA: TGTGCCAGTAGTATTACTAGCGGGGGAATCGGCGGGGAGCTGTTTTTT

J: TRBJ1-5
V: TRBV2
D: TRBD1
size: -
CDR3: CASSAGTGVRNQPQHF
DNA: TGTGCCAGCAGTGCCGGGACAGGGGTTCGCAATCAGCCCCAGCATTTT

J: TRBJ1-2
V: TRBV10-2
D: TRBD1
size: -
CDR3: CASSVSRTGVNYGYTF
DNA: TGCGCCAGCAGTGTGTCTCGGACAGGGGTTAACTATGGCTACACCTTC

J: TRBJ1-1
V: TRBV6-5
D: -
size: -
CDR3: CASRSWNTEAFF
DNA: TGTGCCAGCAGGTCGTGGAACACTGAAGCTTTCTTT

J: TRBJ2-7
V: TRBV7-8
D: TRBD1
size: -
CDR3: CASSLEGAGVPYEQYF
DNA: TGTGCCAGCAGCTTAGAGGGGGCCGGGGTTCCCTACGAGCAGTACTTC

J: TRBJ2-1
V: TRBV6-2/TRBV6-3
D: TRBD2
size: -
CDR3: CASSYSLASGGANNEQFF
DNA: TGTGCCAGCAGTTACTCGTTGGCTAGCGGGGGGGCAAACAATGAGCAGTTCTTC

J: TRBJ2-5
V: TRBV6-1
D: TRBD2
size: -
CDR3: CASSEVERGGRETQYF
DNA: TGTGCCAGCAGTGAAGTAGAGCGGGGCGGGAGAGAGACCCAGTACTTC

J: TRBJ1-2
V: TRBV7-9
D: -
size: once
CDR3: CLGGSVYYGYTF
DNA: TGTTTGGGAGGCAGTGTTTACTATGGCTACACCTTC

J: TRBJ2-3
V: TRBV2
D: TRBD2
size: once
CDR3: CASILSGGLDTQYF
DNA: TGTGCCAGCATCCTTAGCGGGGGATTAGATACGCAGTATTTT

J: TRBJ1-4
V: TRBV19
D: -
size: -
CDR3: CASRRVVNEKLFF
DNA: TGTGCCAGCCGCAGGGTGGTGAATGAAAAACTGTTTTTT